This T cell receptor (beta chain) was identified during a study of HIV-infected children after antiretroviral therapy interruption (dated by TCRdb to about 2019). Context from the whole study: Eight children were included: four on planned treatment interruption and four on continuous treatment, all with CD4+ count above 500 and viral load below 50 copies/ml. Exposure to EBV and CMV had been recorded for most participating children. Interruption-arm samples came from week 0, week 12, end of interruption (week 24 or 48), and about 3 years after study end. The interruption group had a median age of about 9 years, and the continuous treatment group had a median age of 8 years. Alongside measurements of thymic output, TCR repertoires of children on planned treatment interruption were compared with TCR repertoires of children on continuous antiretroviral treatment. For the continuous-treatment arm, samples from the corresponding weeks 0, 48 and 150 were analyzed. What the research found in general, with its limitations: The small number of patients is a limitation of the study, so the data should be interpreted with caution. Minor non-naive CD45RA+ populations such as EMRA or stem memory cells might have been included among the sorted CD45RA+ naive cells. The naive CD4+ Gini coefficient rose by the end of treatment interruption, suggesting clonal expansion, and returned to baseline by 3 years. In naive CD4+ repertoires of PTI patients, CDR3 sharing between time points fell after interruption began; many sequences were shared between end of interruption and 3 years later.

The method behind the library was 3' RACE. TCR libraries were constructed from RNA with a 3' RACE protocol that used unique molecular identifiers to correct for PCR amplification bias. As many as 12 amplicon libraries were pooled and then sequenced on an Illumina MiSeq using v2 2x250 paired-end chemistry. In the paper's pipeline: Reads were processed with Decombinator for assignment of V and J genes and CDR3, and barcode-based correction of errors and PCR bias was applied. Repertoires were subsampled to equal depth before Gini coefficient calculation using the R ineq package. Three approaches were used to assess CDR3 similarity: GLIPH, Hamming distance and a shared triplet metric. The public reads were reanalyzed by TCRdb: fastp trimming at Q25, MiXCR alignment, in-frame beta chains only. Every entry covers one CDR3 protein and lists the most common genes and DNA from its rows. These V and J calls are TCRdb output, not the study's own analysis. Across this sample there are under 50,000 distinct CDR3 sequences, with around 4.1% seen only once. 0.7% of the sample comes from the top ten.

This clonotype was detected many times. Its antigen is still unknown. Per-base quality was not reported, and no clone a single base away is much larger than it. The intended sense of this specimen's treatment or condition label: PENTA 11 planned treatment interruption arm or continuous ART arm. The participants, all children from the United Kingdom aged 2 to 15 years, had been on at least three-drug ART for a minimum of 24 weeks. The study required cryopreserved PBMCs containing at least 5 million viable cells, and a few candidate patients were excluded because of low viable PBMC yield. Using a FACSAria III cell sorter, naive CD4+ CD45RA+ CD45RO- T cells were FACS-sorted out of thawed PBMCs. After sorting, the cells were fixed and RNA was extracted first with the RNeasy FFPE kit and then with the RNeasy Micro kit. Including cysteine and phenylalanine, the CDR3 has 13 amino acids. Of all the DNA, just the CDR3 is kept, 39 bases in frame from base 1. Deletion took 7 bases off V and 5 bases off J, with a span of 12 bases between the germline ends. The germline V gene (reference sequence) supplies CDR1 DFQATT and CDR2 SNEGSKA.

This specimen consisted of CD45RA+ CD4+ T cells from PBMCs, pooled from several time points, obtained from a donor given antiretroviral therapy, either interrupted or continuous. Per the publication, the cell subset or site label means: naive CD4+ CD45RA+ CD45RO- T cells. The chain couples TRBV20-1 to TRBJ1-6; D gene: possibly TRBD1, on 6 matching bases. The clonotype originates from a pool of human donors with HIV. The nucleotide sequence reads as follows: TGCAGTGACGCCGGACAGAATAATTCACCCCTCCACTTT. This encodes CSDAGQNNSPLHF.